This T cell receptor beta chain was identified during a study of T-cell memory formation after mild COVID-19. Study findings and constraints: Those CD4+ clones that contracted were mainly in CM and EM (CD8+ ones in EMRA). That cross-reactive memory joined was suggested by some responding clones appearing in pre-infection memory. For second-wave clones that peaked at day 37, SARS-CoV-2 specificity went unverified.

TCRdb fed the 5' RACE reads into MiXCR, producing one record per CDR3 protein. The table records nearly 200,000 distinct CDR3 sequences, 15% to 20% of them present only once. This clonotype was found many times. What it binds is not known. The sample was PBMCs or a T cell subset sorted from them (not recorded which). The clonotype originates from an adult woman who had mild COVID-19 (a few samples of this study predate the infection). Cell type and time point are not known.

CDR3 protein: CAISDRGLWAEQFF. The DNA for the CDR3 is TGTGCCATCAGTGACCGGGGTTTGTGGGCTGAGCAGTTCTTC. The chain combines TRBV10-3 with TRBJ2-1; D may be TRBD2 (5 bases). V gave up 3 bases and J gave up 9 bases, with 15 bases separating them. Germline CDR1 and CDR2: ENHRY and SYGVKD. The CDR3 runs to 14 residues.